This TCR beta chain was found in a study of spatial heterogeneity in lung cancer. The time point: sample taken at primary tumor resection. The cohort: approximately 66 early-stage, untreated non-small cell lung cancer patients. This clonotype was detected ten times or more. Antigen unknown. TCRdb re-derived calls from the 5' RACE reads in MiXCR, one entry per CDR3 protein. The sample includes about 10,000 distinct CDR3 sequences, around 12% seen only once; the top ten take 10% to 13%. Points from the study as a whole: Approximate estimated coverage of tumor T cells amounted to roughly 7.3% for alpha and approximately 13% for beta chains. Tumor mutation counts were tracked by expanded intratumoral alpha and beta TCR counts.

The V end was cut by 3 bases, the J end by 0 bases, with 10 bases between. Germline V CDR1 and CDR2: DFQATT, SNEGSKA (reference sequence). CDR3 size: 14 residues. Sequencing was performed on lung tumor tissue, taken at surgery. The chain has TRBV20-1 and TRBJ2-3; maybe TRBD1 (5 bases). The sequence was collected from a male donor with early-stage non-small cell lung cancer. DNA of the CDR3: TGCAGTGCTAGGGGGCGAGTAAGCACAGATACGCAGTATTTT. This sequence encodes CSARGRVSTDTQYF.